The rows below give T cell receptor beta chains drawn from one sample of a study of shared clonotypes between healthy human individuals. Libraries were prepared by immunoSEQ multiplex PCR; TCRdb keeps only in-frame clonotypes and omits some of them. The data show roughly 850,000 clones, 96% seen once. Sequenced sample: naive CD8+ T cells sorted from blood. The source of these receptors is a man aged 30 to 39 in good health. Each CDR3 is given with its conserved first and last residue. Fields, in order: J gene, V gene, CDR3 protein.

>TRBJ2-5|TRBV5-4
CASSSLAGGPQETQYF
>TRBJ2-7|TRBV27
CASSLGSVQYF
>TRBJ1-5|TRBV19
CASSMSDYSNQPQHF
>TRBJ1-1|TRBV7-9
CASKPGQSGRTEAFF
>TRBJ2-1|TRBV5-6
CASSWGAGGTYNEQFF
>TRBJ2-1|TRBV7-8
CASIVGRGTSNEQFF
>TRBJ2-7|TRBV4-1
CASSQGLMSYEQYF
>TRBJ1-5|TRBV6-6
CASSYVIEGGGQPQHF
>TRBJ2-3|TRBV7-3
CASSLTSEGYTQYF
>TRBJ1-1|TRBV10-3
CAISEGGQGMVNTEAFF
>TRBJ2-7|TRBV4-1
CASSQEAVAYEQYF
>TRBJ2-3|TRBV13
CASSLRVTGTNTDTQYF
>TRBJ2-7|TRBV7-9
CASSTTVLSYEQYF
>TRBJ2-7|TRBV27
CASKAGGAYEQYF
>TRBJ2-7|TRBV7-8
CASSADREQYF
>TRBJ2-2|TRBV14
CASSQGASGLTGELFF
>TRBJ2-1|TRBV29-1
CSVGTPTSGSYNEQFF
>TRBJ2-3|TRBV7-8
CASSSPSRRERGTDTQYF
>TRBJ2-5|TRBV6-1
CASSERLAGVAETQYF
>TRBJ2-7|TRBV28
CASMRSYEQYF
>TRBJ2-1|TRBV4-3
CASSPTSGSPNEQFF
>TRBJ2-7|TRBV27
CASSTSTVGEQYF
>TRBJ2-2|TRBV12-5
CASGFFPSGTFIGELFF
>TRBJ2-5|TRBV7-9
CASSDLEDREGETQYF
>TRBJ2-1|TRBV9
CASSVSNFYNEQFF
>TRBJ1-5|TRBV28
CASSSHPTGYSNQPQHF